The 9 T cell receptor beta chains listed next were all sequenced from one sample in a study of blood T cell repertoires in COVID-19. Sequenced by immunoSEQ multiplex PCR; TCRdb stores in-frame clones only, minus some. The data contain a few hundred thousand clones, roughly 87% of them seen just once; the ten biggest clones take up around 3%. The sequencing sample was made of PBMCs or T cells enriched from blood (not recorded which). The source of these receptors is a woman between 25 and 40 years old who had recovered from COVID-19.

V usage is TRBV7-6 and J usage is TRBJ1-3, with TRBD1 matching over 7 bases. Germline values: CDR1 SGHVS, CDR2 FNYEAQ. V shed 3 bases, J shed 4 bases, and the junction held 12 bases outside the gene matches. The CDR3 length is 17 residues. The CDR3 loop reads CASSLSATGDSGNTIYF. The CDR3 DNA is TGTGCCAGCAGCTTGAGCGCAACAGGGGATTCGGGAAACACCATATATTTT.

V usage is TRBV27 and J usage is TRBJ2-7, with D possibly matching TRBD1 (5 bases). This CDR3 has 14 residues. Germline CDR1 is MNHEY and CDR2 is SMNVEV (reference sequence). V dropped 3 bases and J dropped 2 bases, with 11 bases sitting between them. In DNA, the CDR3 is TGTGCCAGCAGTTTCACCGACAGTACCTACGAGCAGTACTTC. Its translation is CASSFTDSTYEQYF.

This chain connects TRBV7-9 to TRBJ2-7; TRBD1 agrees at 8 bases. The V gene's germline CDR1 is SEHNR and CDR2 FQNEAQ (reference sequence). The trim removed 2 bases at V and 6 bases at J, leaving 3 bases unmatched. There are 13 residues in the CDR3. CDR3 sequence: CASSLRGQVEQYF. For the CDR3, the DNA is TGTGCCAGCAGCTTACGGGGACAGGTCGAGCAGTACTTC.

The V and J genes are TRBV5-6 and TRBJ1-1, with D unclear. Trimming took 2 bases from V and 5 from J, leaving 10 bases between them. The V gene's germline CDR1 is SGHDT and CDR2 YYEEEE. This CDR3 region has 13 residues. CDR3 loop: CASSLWGGTEAFF. The CDR3 DNA reads TGTGCCAGCAGCTTATGGGGAGGGACTGAAGCTTTCTTT.

V and J are TRBV7-9 and TRBJ2-3; TRBD2 matches at 12 bases. The CDR3 contains 14 residues. CDR1 and CDR2 from the germline V gene are SEHNR and FQNEAQ (reference sequence). V trimming: 5 bases; J trimming: 11 bases; junction bases outside the gene matches: 8. For the CDR3, the DNA is TGTGCCAGCAGCGCAAGGACTAGCGGGATAAGGCAGTATTTT. Protein product: CASSARTSGIRQYF. The whole variable domain, filled in from reference TRBV7-9 and TRBJ2-3, reads DTGVSQNPRHKITKRGQNVTFRCDPISEHNRLYWYRQTLGQGPEFLTYFQNEAQLEKSRLLSDRFSAERPKGSFSTLEIQRTEQGDSAMYLCASSARTSGIRQYFGPGTRLTVL.

The chain combines TRBV9 with TRBJ2-1; maybe TRBD1 (7 bases). With 7 bases removed from V and 4 bases from J, the gap between germline ends came to 18 bases. Germline assignment: CDR1 SGDLS and CDR2 YYNGEE. The CDR3 has 15 amino acids. The CDR3 reads CASAQEGAGYNEQFF. The CDR3, as DNA: TGTGCCAGCGCCCAGGAGGGGGCCGGGTACAATGAGCAGTTCTTC.

V is TRBV6-5 and J is TRBJ2-2; 11 nucleotides line up with TRBD2. V lost 2 bases, J lost 5 bases, and 4 bases stayed unmatched. Germline assignment: CDR1 MNHEY and CDR2 SVGAGI. This CDR3 is 16 amino acids long. CDR3 loop: CASSYLAGGGTGELFF. CDR3 DNA: TGTGCCAGCAGTTACCTAGCGGGAGGTGGAACCGGGGAGCTGTTTTTT.

The chain links TRBV19 to TRBJ2-7; TRBD1 agrees at 9 bases. The CDR3 runs 15 residues. V trimming: 8 bases; J trimming: 0 bases; junction bases outside the gene matches: 8. Germline CDR1 and CDR2: LNHDA and SQIVND (reference sequence). The chain's CDR3 is CASAPGTGLSYEQYF. As DNA, the CDR3 is TGTGCCAGTGCTCCCGGGACAGGGCTCTCCTACGAGCAGTACTTC.

Written as DNA, the CDR3 is TGTGCCAGCAGGAGGGACAGGGGGCCGACTGAAGCTTTCTTT. The encoded protein is CASRRDRGPTEAFF. The chain has TRBV6-5 and TRBJ1-1; 12 bases are shared with TRBD1. V trimming: 6 bases; J trimming: 5 bases; junction bases outside the gene matches: 4. Germline V gives CDR1 MNHEY, CDR2 SVGAGI. The CDR3 has 14 amino acids.